The clone carrying this TCR beta chain was found many times. Antigen: not known. This entry belongs to a study of T-cell memory formation after mild COVID-19. TCRdb re-derived calls from the 5' RACE reads in MiXCR, one entry per CDR3 protein. Here the sample spans 400,000 to 500,000 distinct CDR3 sequences, over 15% being singletons. Findings and limits, study-wide: Clones that shrank (day 15 to 85) were balanced CD4/CD8, whereas later expanders leaned CD4+. A second wave of clones peaked on day 37, and their SARS-CoV-2 specificity went unconfirmed. Cross-reactive memory seemingly joined, as some responding clones were found in pre-infection memory.

The CDR3 consists of 13 residues. The germline V gene encodes CDR1 SGHRS and CDR2 YFSETQ. Trimming pared 6 bases from V and 3 bases from J, leaving 11 bases between. This TCR derives from an adult woman who had mild COVID-19 (a few samples of this study predate the infection). Cell type and time point are not known. V usage is TRBV5-1 and J usage is TRBJ2-3; TRBD2 might be the D (7 bases). The specimen sequenced was PBMCs or a T cell subset sorted from them (not recorded which). CDR3 nucleotides: TGCGCCAGCAATCGGGGGGCGACAGATACGCAGTATTTT. Translated: CASNRGATDTQYF.